One sample yielded the 22 T cell receptor beta chains listed below, sequenced in a study of regulatory T cells in long-lasting Graves disease. Building of the TCR beta libraries involved iRepertoire HTBI primers and Arm-PCR of CDR3 regions. TCRdb re-analysed the multiplex PCR reads in MiXCR, keeping a single row per CDR3 protein. The table lists around 400,000 distinct CDR3 sequences, around a quarter of them singletons. The time point is: persistent/refractory GD, antithyroid drugs over 5 years with positive TRAb. There was RNA extracted from PBMCs, and the TCR library was made from it. Sample: peripheral blood mononuclear cells (PBMCs), taken when the disease was refractory, from a patient treated with antithyroid drugs. These receptors all come from a female donor with Graves disease.

In its sample, this clonotype was seen a few times. The chain uses TRBV7-6 and TRBJ2-7, with 11 bases identical to TRBD1. CDR1 is SGHVS, CDR2 FNYEAQ, per germline. The length of the CDR3 is 16 residues. V trimming: 0 bases; J trimming: 3 bases; junction bases outside the gene matches: 4. CDR3 DNA sequence: TGTGCCAGCAGCTTAGCGCTGGGGACAGGGGGCTACGAGCAGTACTTC. Its protein is CASSLALGTGGYEQYF. Together with reference TRBV7-6 and TRBJ2-7, the CDR3 gives the full variable domain: GAGVSQSPRYKVTKRGQDVALRCDPISGHVSLYWYRQALGQGPEFLTYFNYEAQQDKSGLPNDRFSAERPEGSISTLTIQRTEQRDSAMYRCASSLALGTGGYEQYFGPGTRLTVT.

In its sample, this clonotype was seen many times. The CDR3 spells CASSDTSPVEGGPNSPLHF. Written as DNA, the CDR3 is TGTGCCAGCAGTGATACGTCCCCTGTGGAGGGCGGACCGAATTCACCCCTCCACTTT. The V call is TRBV2, the J call TRBJ1-6; D is unclear. Trimming took 3 bases from V and 7 from J, leaving 25 bases between them. CDR1 and CDR2 (germline): SNHLY, FYNNEI. The CDR3 length is 19 residues.

V is TRBV10-3 and J is TRBJ1-4; D possibly corresponds to TRBD1 (6 bases). The length of the CDR3 is 13 residues. Looked up from germline, CDR1 is ENHRY and CDR2 is SYGVKD. V was pared by 10 bases and J by 3 bases, with 12 bases between. CDR3 in amino acids: CATAGDPNEKLFF. The CDR3 DNA follows: TGTGCCACTGCAGGGGATCCTAATGAAAAACTGTTTTTT.

This clonotype was counted at least ten times. The J gene is TRBJ1-4, the V gene TRBV14, with a weak D call TRBD1 (6 bases). Trimming took off 7 bases at V and 8 bases at J, with 20 bases between the two ends. CDR3 length: 15 residues. Germline loops: CDR1 SGHDN, CDR2 FVKESK. CDR3 sequence (DNA): TGTGCCAGCAACACCCGGGGCCTCCAGGGGGAAAAACTGTTTTTT. It codes for CASNTRGLQGEKLFF.

This clonotype was found many times. The V call is TRBV12-3 or TRBV12-4, the J call TRBJ1-2, with D unclear. This CDR3 has 11 residues. V lost 3 bases and J lost 8, with 7 bases in between. CDR3 in DNA: TGTGCCAGCAGTTTGGGGAGGGGCTACACCTTC. Translated, it gives CASSLGRGYTF.

This clonotype has only a few counts. The rearrangement uses TRBV6-2 or TRBV6-3 and TRBJ1-5, with 7 bases matching TRBD1. The V gene's germline CDR1 is MNHEY and CDR2 SVGEGT. CDR3 size: 14 residues. Losses at the gene ends were 0 bases for V and 5 bases for J; bases not matched to a gene: 1. The CDR3 region has the DNA TGTGCCAGCAGTTACTCAGGGGGCGATCAGCCCCAGCATTTT. Protein product: CASSYSGGDQPQHF.

This clonotype was observed a handful of times. The CDR3 protein is CASSTHRGRGETQYF. The CDR3 bases are TGTGCCAGCAGTACTCACAGGGGGCGCGGAGAGACCCAGTACTTC. The chain links TRBV28 to TRBJ2-5; 9 bases agree with TRBD1. The junction had 8 bases not matched to a gene; V was cut back by 5 bases and J by 4 bases. The CDR3 sequence is 15 residues long. The germline V gene has CDR1 MDHEN and CDR2 SYDVKM.

This clonotype was seen ten or more times. The rearrangement joins TRBV19 to TRBJ1-1; no firm D call. Germline-derived CDR1 and CDR2 are LNHDA and SQIVND (reference sequence). Trimming took 6 bases from V and 2 from J, leaving 10 bases between them. The length of the CDR3 is 13 residues. The CDR3 DNA reads TGTGCCAGTAGCTCGGCTCACAACACTGAAGCTTTCTTT. Translated: CASSSAHNTEAFF.

The chain is built from TRBV12-3 or TRBV12-4 and TRBJ2-2; D ambiguous. V was shortened by 5 bases and J by 1 base, with 11 bases between the two germline ends. The CDR3 has 15 residues. Here the CDR3 reads CASSRGTRNTGELFF. In DNA, the CDR3 is TGTGCCAGCAGTCGAGGCACGAGGAACACCGGGGAGCTGTTTTTT.

V is TRBV5-1 and J is TRBJ2-1; 7 nucleotides line up with TRBD1. The CDR3 runs to 14 residues. V lost 5 bases and J lost 5; bases outside the gene matches: 7. Germline V gene sequence: CDR1 SGHRS, CDR2 YFSETQ. The CDR3 sequence: CASRWTGANNEQFF. CDR3 DNA sequence: TGCGCCAGCAGGTGGACAGGCGCAAACAATGAGCAGTTCTTC.

This clonotype came up many times. The rearrangement uses TRBV28 and TRBJ2-7; D is unclear. V was shortened by 8 bases and J by 5 bases, with 16 bases between the two germline ends. This CDR3 has 13 residues. Per germline, CDR1 MDHEN and CDR2 SYDVKM. DNA of the CDR3: TGTGCCAGCCGATACCTGACCCAGGACGAGCAGTACTTC. Translating it yields CASRYLTQDEQYF.

This clonotype appeared many times. The chain combines TRBV9 with TRBJ2-7; D ambiguous. The CDR3 sequence is 14 residues long. The ends were cut back, 2 bases at V and 2 bases at J, with 11 bases in the middle. Germline CDR1 SGDLS, CDR2 YYNGEE. This chain's CDR3 is CASSVGATTYEQYF. Written as DNA, the CDR3 is TGTGCCAGCAGCGTGGGCGCTACAACCTACGAGCAGTACTTC.

This clonotype has at least ten counts. The chain recombines TRBV29-1 with TRBJ2-5; 10 nucleotides agree with TRBD2. V was clipped by 4 bases and J by 5 bases; unmatched bases: 7. In germline, CDR1 is SQVTM, CDR2 ANQGSEA. The CDR3 covers 14 residues. The CDR3 bases are TGCAGCGTTGCTTCGGGACTAGCGTCCGAGACCCAGTACTTC. It is translated as CSVASGLASETQYF. The full variable domain, rest sourced from reference TRBV29-1 and TRBJ2-5, is SAVISQKPSRDICQRGTSLTIQCQVDSQVTMMFWYRQQPGQSLTLIATANQGSEATYESGFVIDKFPISRPNLTFSTLTVSNMSPEDSSIYLCSVASGLASETQYFGPGTRLLVL.

This clonotype occurred many times. The CDR3 DNA sequence: TGTGCCAGCAGCGGAGACAGAAATGAAAAACTGTTTTTT. This gives the protein CASSGDRNEKLFF. The V and J genes are TRBV7-2 and TRBJ1-4, with D perhaps TRBD1 (5 bases). The CDR3 length is 13 residues. Germline CDR1 SGHTA, CDR2 FQGNSA. The germline V and J ends were trimmed by 5 bases and 5 bases, with 9 bases remaining between them. The variable domain in full, with the rest retrieved from reference TRBV7-2 and TRBJ1-4, is GAGVSQSPSNKVTEKGKDVELRCDPISGHTALYWYRQSLGQGLEFLIYFQGNSAPDKSGLPSDRFSAERTGGSVSTLTIQRTQQEDSAVYLCASSGDRNEKLFFGSGTQLSVL.

Ten or more counts support this clonotype. CDR3: CASSSWREEGRETQYF. CDR3 DNA sequence: TGTGCCAGCAGTTCATGGCGGGAGGAAGGACGAGAGACCCAGTACTTC. V is TRBV12-3 or TRBV12-4 and J is TRBJ2-5, with 8 nucleotides matching TRBD2. The CDR3 length is 16 residues. The V gene end was trimmed by 4 bases and the J gene end by 4 bases; junction bases not matched to a gene: 11.

This clonotype was picked up a small number of times. The CDR3 nucleotides are TGTGCCATCAGTACCCAGGGACTAGCGTATGGCGGGGAGCTGTTTTTT. Its protein product is CAISTQGLAYGGELFF. The chain links TRBV10-3 to TRBJ2-2; TRBD2 aligns across 10 bases. CDR1 ENHRY and CDR2 SYGVKD come from the germline V gene. V shed 5 bases and J 7 bases; nucleotides not matched to a gene: 10. CDR3 size: 16 residues.

The rearrangement joins TRBV13 to TRBJ2-3; no clear D. The CDR3 is 12 residues long. The germline V gene encodes CDR1 PRHDT and CDR2 FYEKMQ (reference sequence). Trimming stripped 6 bases from V and 4 bases from J, with 8 bases between. In DNA, the CDR3 is TGTGCCAGCAGTTTTGTCGCAGATACGCAGTATTTT. It specifies CASSFVADTQYF.

The chain combines TRBV5-8 with TRBJ2-7, with D uncertain. V lost 1 base and J 2 bases, leaving 10 bases between the germline ends. This CDR3 has 14 residues. The germline V gene encodes CDR1 SGHTS and CDR2 YDEGEE. Here the CDR3 DNA reads TGTGCCAGCAGCTTGATATTCCGTACCTACGAGCAGTACTTC. As protein: CASSLIFRTYEQYF.

The gene calls are TRBV9 and TRBJ2-5; 10 positions match TRBD1. The trim removed 4 bases at V and 5 bases at J, leaving 8 bases unmatched. The CDR3 extends over 15 amino acids. CDR1 is SGDLS, CDR2 YYNGEE, per germline. CDR3 nucleotide sequence: TGTGCCAGCAGCACGGGGACAGGGGCCATGGAGACCCAGTACTTC. Encoded protein: CASSTGTGAMETQYF.

The table lists this clonotype with a few counts. The chain joins TRBV5-1 to TRBJ2-7; D ambiguous. V was shortened by 4 bases and J by 6 bases, with 11 bases between the two germline ends. CDR3 length: 12 amino acids. From germline, CDR1 is SGHRS and CDR2 YFSETQ. CDR3: CASSDPPFEQYF. DNA of the CDR3: TGCGCCAGCAGCGACCCTCCCTTCGAGCAGTACTTC.

This clonotype was observed many times. This sequence joins TRBV6-2 or TRBV6-3 and TRBJ2-7, with TRBD2 matching over 9 bases. Germline V lookup: CDR1 MNHEY, CDR2 SVGEGT. The CDR3 is made up of 15 amino acids. Unmatched junction bases numbered 8, after V lost 2 bases and J lost 6 bases. This chain's CDR3 is CASSYVSGRRGEQYF. CDR3 coding DNA: TGTGCCAGCAGTTACGTTAGCGGGAGACGAGGCGAGCAGTACTTC.

This clonotype was found a few times. The chain recombines TRBV28 with TRBJ1-4; tentative D call: TRBD1 (6 bases). V lost 2 bases and J lost 4, with 11 bases in between. This CDR3 has 15 residues. Germline V gene data show CDR1 as MDHEN and CDR2 as SYDVKM. The CDR3 spells CASSLGQGYNEKLFF. The CDR3, as DNA: TGTGCCAGCAGTTTAGGGCAGGGGTATAATGAAAAACTGTTTTTT.